The rows below give T cell receptor beta chains drawn from one sample of a study of cytomegalovirus exposure and HLA in healthy donors. Method: immunoSEQ multiplex PCR; TCRdb's copy keeps in-frame clones and lacks some. This sample has 90,000 or so clones, with less than 80% found just once. Input material: PBMCs. These receptors all come from a woman aged 40 to 50 in good health and CMV-seronegative. Each CDR3 is given with its conserved first and last residue. Fields, in order: D gene, V gene, J gene, clone size, CDR3 protein, CDR3 DNA. The D gene is left open where the match is weak. Clone size is shown for a subset of rows, as once, few, many or a class of expanded clone.

>TRBD1|TRBV27|TRBJ1-2|NA
CASSRAFAGGSYGYTF
TGTGCCAGCAGCCGTGCCTTTGCAGGGGGATCCTATGGCTACACCTTC
>NA|TRBV6-5|TRBJ2-1|NA
CASRVSGLGEQFF
TGTGCCAGCAGGGTATCGGGGTTAGGGGAGCAGTTCTTC
>TRBD1|TRBV7-9|TRBJ2-1|NA
CSSSFLTGGNEQFF
TGTTCCAGCAGCTTTTTGACAGGGGGTAATGAGCAGTTCTTC
>NA|TRBV29-1|TRBJ1-4|few
CSAEGGAPNEKLFF
TGCAGCGCTGAGGGGGGGGCGCCTAATGAAAAACTGTTTTTT
>NA|TRBV9|TRBJ2-1|once
CASSVEGVSFSNEQFF
TGTGCCAGCAGCGTAGAGGGGGTAAGTTTCAGCAATGAGCAGTTCTTC
>NA|TRBV19|TRBJ1-2|NA
CASRGGDGYTF
TGTGCCAGTAGAGGAGGGGATGGCTACACCTTC
>NA|TRBV6-5|TRBJ2-7|NA
CASRTYGGREQYF
TGTGCCAGCAGAACCTATGGGGGGAGGGAGCAGTACTTC
>TRBD1|TRBV29-1|TRBJ1-1|NA
CSASRVGRGHSEAFF
TGCAGCGCATCCCGGGTGGGTAGGGGGCATAGTGAAGCTTTCTTT
>NA|TRBV5-1|TRBJ2-2|NA
CASSLEVAGIGELFF
TGCGCCAGCAGCTTGGAGGTTGCGGGTATCGGGGAGCTGTTTTTT
>NA|TRBV30|TRBJ1-1|few
CAWSPPQTEAFF
TGTGCCTGGAGTCCCCCACAGACTGAAGCTTTCTTT
>NA|TRBV29-1|TRBJ1-1|NA
CSGRQQVAFF
TGCAGCGGTCGACAGCAGGTGGCTTTCTTT
>TRBD1|TRBV28|TRBJ1-5|NA
CASSSPTGLRMAPQHF
TGTGCCAGCAGTTCACCGACAGGGTTGAGGATGGCGCCCCAGCATTTT
>TRBD1|TRBV13|TRBJ2-5|NA
CASSLGRGDRGGETQYF
TGTGCCAGCAGCTTAGGCCGCGGGGACAGGGGAGGAGAGACCCAGTACTTC
>NA|TRBV6-5|TRBJ1-1|NA
CASSYEMLGGNTEAFF
TGTGCCAGCAGTTACGAAATGTTGGGGGGGAACACTGAAGCTTTCTTT
>NA|TRBV4-3|TRBJ1-2|NA
CASSQVGAYGYTF
TGCGCCAGCAGCCAAGTGGGGGCCTATGGCTACACCTTC
>NA|TRBV5-5|TRBJ2-1|NA
CASSLGPDNEQFF
TGTGCCAGCAGCCTTGGGCCGGACAATGAGCAGTTCTTC
>TRBD2|TRBV30|TRBJ2-7|NA
CACQPGLAPREQYF
TGTGCCTGCCAACCGGGACTAGCACCTCGAGAGCAGTACTTC
>NA|TRBV6-1|TRBJ1-5|NA
CASSEAIGGNQPQHF
TGTGCCAGCAGTGAAGCGATCGGAGGCAATCAGCCCCAGCATTTT
>TRBD1|TRBV30|TRBJ1-4|NA
CAWGTGSEKLFF
TGTGCCTGGGGGACAGGGAGTGAAAAACTGTTTTTT
>NA|TRBV5-8|TRBJ2-7|NA
CASSNYGITNKEQYF
TGTGCCAGCAGCAACTACGGGATCACGAATAAGGAGCAGTACTTC
>NA|TRBV28|TRBJ1-5|NA
CASSLPGQQPQHF
TGTGCCAGCAGTCTCCCAGGGCAGCAGCCCCAGCATTTT
>TRBD1|TRBV29-1|TRBJ2-2|NA
CSVYRGLTGELFF
TGCAGCGTTTATAGGGGGCTTACCGGGGAGCTGTTTTTT
>NA|TRBV7-8|TRBJ2-7|once
CASIPRGEGTYEQYF
TGTGCCAGCATTCCAAGGGGGGAGGGGACCTACGAGCAGTACTTC
>NA|TRBV7-2|TRBJ2-1|NA
CASSFLGGGYNEQFF
TGTGCCAGCAGCTTCTTAGGTGGGGGGTACAATGAGCAGTTCTTC
>TRBD1|TRBV10-3|TRBJ1-1|NA
CAISESGGAVEAFF
TGTGCCATCAGTGAGTCAGGGGGCGCGGTTGAAGCTTTCTTT
>NA|TRBV7-2|TRBJ2-5|NA
CASSTYSSGQETQYF
TGTGCCAGCAGCACCTACTCAAGCGGACAAGAGACCCAGTACTTC
>TRBD2|TRBV11-3|TRBJ2-1|NA
CASSLAGGSYNEQFF
TGTGCCAGCAGCCTAGCGGGAGGGAGTTACAATGAGCAGTTCTTC
>NA|TRBV6-4|TRBJ2-1|NA
CASSGLDYNEQFF
TGTGCCAGCAGTGGTCTAGACTACAATGAGCAGTTCTTC
>NA|TRBV27|TRBJ1-3|NA
CASSFRGGAGNTIYF
TGTGCCAGCAGTTTTCGGGGGGGCGCTGGAAACACCATATATTTT
>NA|TRBV5-1|TRBJ2-1|NA
CASSLPGVGNEQFF
TGCGCCAGCAGCTTACCGGGAGTGGGCAATGAGCAGTTCTTC
>TRBD2|TRBV28|TRBJ2-2|NA
CASTWGGGPAGELFF
TGTGCCAGCACCTGGGGGGGAGGGCCCGCCGGGGAGCTGTTTTTT
>TRBD1|TRBV5-1|TRBJ1-6|NA
CASSWGQGENSPLHF
TGCGCCAGCAGCTGGGGACAGGGAGAGAATTCACCCCTCCACTTT
>TRBD2|TRBV7-2|TRBJ2-3|NA
CASSLAGTSLLSDTQYF
TGTGCCAGCAGCTTAGCGGGGACTAGCCTTTTGTCAGATACGCAGTATTTT
>NA|TRBV6-1|TRBJ2-6|once
CASSEFTYSSGANVLTF
TGTGCCAGCAGTGAATTTACTTACAGCTCTGGGGCCAACGTCCTGACTTTC
>NA|TRBV5-1|TRBJ2-3|once
CASSLALADTQYF
TGCGCCAGCAGCTTGGCCTTAGCAGATACGCAGTATTTT
>NA|TRBV5-1|TRBJ1-4|NA
CASSLFPATNEKLFF
TGCGCCAGCAGCTTGTTTCCCGCAACTAATGAAAAACTGTTTTTT
>NA|TRBV5-6|TRBJ1-5|NA
CASSDGLSNQPQHF
TGTGCCAGCAGCGATGGACTGAGCAATCAGCCCCAGCATTTT
>TRBD1|TRBV7-6|TRBJ2-3|NA
CASSWGQGANTDTQYF
TGTGCCAGCAGCTGGGGACAGGGGGCAAACACAGATACGCAGTATTTT
>TRBD1|TRBV18|TRBJ1-2|NA
CASSLRDRGGDGYTF
TGTGCCAGCTCACTTAGGGACAGGGGAGGGGATGGCTACACCTTC
>TRBD1|TRBV7-7|TRBJ2-1|NA
CASSLGAGGLYNEQFF
TGTGCTAGCAGCTTAGGGGCAGGGGGCCTGTACAATGAGCAGTTCTTC
>NA|TRBV28|TRBJ1-4|once
CASSSTGTDYEKLFF
TGTGCCAGCAGTTCGACCGGGACTGATTATGAAAAACTGTTTTTT
>NA|TRBV6-4|TRBJ2-1|once
CASSEGGSDYNEQFF
TGTGCCAGCAGTGAAGGGGGTAGCGACTACAATGAGCAGTTCTTC